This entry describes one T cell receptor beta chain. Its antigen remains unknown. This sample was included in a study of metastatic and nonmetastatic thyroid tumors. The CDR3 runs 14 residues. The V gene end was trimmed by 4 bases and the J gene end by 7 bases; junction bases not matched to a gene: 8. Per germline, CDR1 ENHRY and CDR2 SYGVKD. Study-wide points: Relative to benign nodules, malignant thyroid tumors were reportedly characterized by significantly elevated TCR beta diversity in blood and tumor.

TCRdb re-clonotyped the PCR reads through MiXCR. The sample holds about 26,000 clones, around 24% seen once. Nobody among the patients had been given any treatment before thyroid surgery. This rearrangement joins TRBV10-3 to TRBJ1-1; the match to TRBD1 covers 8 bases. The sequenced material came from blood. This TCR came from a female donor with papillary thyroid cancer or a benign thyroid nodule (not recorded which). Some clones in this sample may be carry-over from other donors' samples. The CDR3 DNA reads TGTGCCATCAGTGCCGACAGGGGCTACATTGAAGCTTTCTTT. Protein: CAISADRGYIEAFF.